This T cell receptor beta chain was captured by sequencing in a study of T cells after yellow fever vaccination. General observations from the study: Subsequent booster samples again held most clones from primary vaccination (more than 95% CD4, 85% to 90% CD8). The presence of abundant clonotypes contaminating from the bulk population was possible in FACS-sorted repertoires.

Trimming removed 4 bases at V and 0 bases at J, with 11 bases between. This CDR3 has 15 amino acids. The V gene's germline CDR1 is SGHVS and CDR2 FQNEAQ. TCRdb re-derived calls from the 5' RACE reads in MiXCR, one entry per CDR3 protein. Seen here are roughly 250,000 distinct CDR3 sequences, 10% to 15% observed once, and the top ten hold around 0.49%. The table lists this clonotype with many counts. What it binds is unknown. This chain links TRBV7-8 with TRBJ2-3; D possibly matches TRBD1 or TRBD2 (5 bases each). The receptor was isolated from a young man who received the YFV17D yellow fever vaccine. Sequences were derived from CD4+ T cells sorted from PBMCs, sampled 45 days after the yellow fever booster vaccination. This CDR3 reads CASSSEGRSTDTQYF. CDR3 bases: TGTGCCAGCAGCTCCGAGGGGAGAAGCACAGATACGCAGTATTTT.